This is a list of T cell receptor beta chains from one sample in a study of blood T cell repertoires in COVID-19. The protocol was immunoSEQ multiplex PCR, while the TCRdb copy is restricted to in-frame clones and leaves out a portion. The data hold some 150,000 clones, with approximately 81% observed a single time. The source material was peripheral blood. The receptors stem from a man aged 40-49 years with acute or convalescent COVID-19. CDR3s include the opening cysteine and the closing phenylalanine or tryptophan. The D gene is left open where the match is weak. For some rows the clone size is stated as once, few or many, or as a class when expanded; others skip it.

>TRBJ2-3|TRBV15|-|TRBD2
TGTGCCACCAGCAGCCTACTAGCGGGGGGGCCAGATACGCAGTATTTT
CATSSLLAGGPDTQYF
>TRBJ2-5|TRBV3-1/TRBV3-2|-|-
TGTGCCAGCAGCCCCCGAGGGTTGGGCGAGACCCAGTACTTC
CASSPRGLGETQYF
>TRBJ1-2|TRBV5-4|-|TRBD1
TGTGCCAGCAGTCCGGGGACAGGAGGAGCTAACTATGGCTACACCTTC
CASSPGTGGANYGYTF
>TRBJ2-7|TRBV4-2|-|-
TGTGCCAGCAGCCAAGAATACAGGGCACTGTCCTACGAGCAGTACTTC
CASSQEYRALSYEQYF
>TRBJ1-2|TRBV27|-|-
TGTGCCAGCAGTTTAACTGGTGGGACACATGGCTACACCTTC
CASSLTGGTHGYTF
>TRBJ1-4|TRBV5-5|-|-
TGTGCCAGCAGCTTTAGCGGGCCAACTAATGAAAAACTGTTTTTT
CASSFSGPTNEKLFF
>TRBJ1-3|TRBV12-5|-|TRBD1
TGTGCTAGTGGTTTGGTTGCAGGGGGAACAAACACCATATATTTT
CASGLVAGGTNTIYF
>TRBJ1-2|TRBV7-2|-|-
TGTGCCAGCAGCCCGAGGACTAACTATGGCTACACCTTC
CASSPRTNYGYTF
>TRBJ1-1|TRBV6-6|-|-
TGTGCCAGCATGACTTTCCGGGGCACTGAAGCTTTCTTT
CASMTFRGTEAFF
>TRBJ1-2|TRBV15|-|-
TGTGCCACCAGCAGAGGTGACAGCTATGGCTACACCTTC
CATSRGDSYGYTF
>TRBJ1-1|TRBV9|-|TRBD1
TGTGCCAGCAGCGGGGGACAGGGTCCGCTGTATGAAGCTTTCTTT
CASSGGQGPLYEAFF
>TRBJ1-1|TRBV10-3|few|TRBD1
TGTGCCATCGCGACAGGGGGGGTATCAGCTTTCTTT
CAIATGGVSAFF
>TRBJ1-1|TRBV7-6|-|-
TGTGCCAGCAGCTTAAGACAGTTCACTGAAGCTTTCTTT
CASSLRQFTEAFF
>TRBJ1-1|TRBV6-5|-|-
TGTGCCAGCTCGGGAACCGGAAGAGCTTTCTTT
CASSGTGRAFF
>TRBJ1-6|TRBV11-2|-|-
TGTGCCAGCAGCGCCCGCGATGGTTCACCCCTCCACTTT
CASSARDGSPLHF
>TRBJ2-6|TRBV2|-|TRBD1
TGTGCCAGCAGGCGGACAGGGGGCAAGTCTGGGGCCAACGTCCTGACTTTC
CASRRTGGKSGANVLTF
>TRBJ1-1|TRBV30|once|TRBD1
TGTGCCGGAGGACAGGGGATCACTGAAGCTTTCTTT
CAGGQGITEAFF
>TRBJ2-3|TRBV2|-|TRBD1
TGTGCCAGCAGGTTGGACAGGGGGTGGGATACGCAGTATTTT
CASRLDRGWDTQYF
>TRBJ1-1|TRBV27|few|-
TGTGCCAGCAGTTTGGCGGGCCCTTCCACTGAAGCTTTCTTT
CASSLAGPSTEAFF
>TRBJ2-7|TRBV6-1|-|-
TGTGCCAGCAGTGAAGCACAAGCTCTAGTGTACGAGCAGTACTTC
CASSEAQALVYEQYF
>TRBJ1-6|TRBV5-1|-|-
TGCGCCAGCAGCTTGGCGGCAGGGGAAAATTCACCCCTCCACTTT
CASSLAAGENSPLHF
>TRBJ2-5|TRBV5-4|-|TRBD1
TGTGCCAGCAGCGATATGGGGACAGGGGAAGAGACCCAGTACTTC
CASSDMGTGEETQYF
>TRBJ2-3|TRBV10-2|-|-
TGCGCCAGCAGTGAGACCCGGGATACGCAGTATTTT
CASSETRDTQYF
>TRBJ1-6|TRBV6-5|-|-
TGTGCCAGCAGTTATTCGAGGGCCCTAAATTCACCCCTCCACTTT
CASSYSRALNSPLHF
>TRBJ1-2|TRBV2|-|TRBD1
TGTGCCAGCGAAGAGACAGGGGGCAAAGGCTACACCTTC
CASEETGGKGYTF
>TRBJ1-5|TRBV7-9|-|TRBD1
TGTGCCAGCAGCATGGATCGGGACAGGGGTCATCAGCCCCAGCATTTT
CASSMDRDRGHQPQHF
>TRBJ2-5|TRBV30|-|-
TGTGCCTGGACCACGGGGGTTTCAGAGACCCAGTACTTC
CAWTTGVSETQYF
>TRBJ2-7|TRBV5-6|-|TRBD2
TGTGCCAGCACCCCGCGGGGGGCCCCATACGAGCAGTACTTC
CASTPRGAPYEQYF
>TRBJ1-2|TRBV7-8|many|TRBD1
TGTGCCAGCAGCTTGGGGACAGGGGTATCAGGGGGCTACACCTTC
CASSLGTGVSGGYTF